A selection of T cell receptor beta chains follows, all from one sample in a study of shared T cell receptors in the human thymus. Produced via immunoSEQ multiplex PCR; TCRdb's table is partial and in-frame only. The data hold hundreds of thousands of clones, with more than 75% observed a single time. The same sample was also used in a study of human thymus T cells.

Sequencing was performed on thymocytes. All receptors derive from a boy in the first two years of life with a congenital heart defect. Each CDR3 is given with its conserved first and last residue. The order of the fields is CDR3 protein, CDR3 DNA, clone size, V gene, J gene, D gene. A D gene is named only where the DNA matches it firmly. Expanded clones get a size class; other rows say once, few or many, or leave the size out.

CASSLQAGTHQETQYF	TGTGCCAGCAGCTTGCAGGCGGGGACCCACCAAGAGACCCAGTACTTC	-	TRBV11-2	TRBJ2-5	-
CASSQKTSGIPSSYEQYF	TGTGCCAGCAGTCAAAAAACTAGCGGGATACCTAGCTCCTACGAGCAGTACTTC	-	TRBV7-2	TRBJ2-7	TRBD2
CASSSTLKRTGCSTDTQYF	TGTGCCAGCAGCTCAACCCTAAAAAGGACAGGGTGTAGCACAGATACGCAGTATTTT	-	TRBV13	TRBJ2-3	TRBD1
CATRDKEAFF	TGTGCCACCCGGGACAAAGAAGCTTTCTTT	-	TRBV10-3	TRBJ1-1	-
CASSAPGGQGLRTEAFF	TGTGCCAGCAGCGCCCCTGGGGGACAGGGGCTTCGGACTGAAGCTTTCTTT	-	TRBV9	TRBJ1-1	TRBD1
CASSVAGTNEKLFF	TGTGCCAGCAGCGTCGCAGGGACTAATGAAAAACTGTTTTTT	-	TRBV28	TRBJ1-4	-
CAWSRAGGTQPQHF	TGTGCCTGGAGCCGGGCCGGCGGGACTCAGCCCCAGCATTTT	-	TRBV30	TRBJ1-5	-
CASSRRDLNTGELFF	TGTGCCAGCAGCCGCCGGGATTTGAACACCGGGGAGCTGTTTTTT	-	TRBV5-6	TRBJ2-2	-
CASSQGREGHNEQFF	TGTGCCAGCAGCCAGGGGCGGGAGGGCCACAATGAGCAGTTCTTC	-	TRBV7-9	TRBJ2-1	TRBD2
CASSLTTGSSGANVLTF	TGTGCCAGCAGCCTCACGACAGGTAGCTCTGGGGCCAACGTCCTGACTTTC	-	TRBV4-2	TRBJ2-6	-
CASSPGGTGAQGDTQYF	TGTGCCAGCTCACCAGGGGGGACAGGGGCGCAAGGAGATACGCAGTATTTT	-	TRBV18	TRBJ2-3	TRBD1
CASSLPWTGENTGELFF	TGTGCCAGCAGCCTCCCCTGGACAGGGGAGAACACCGGGGAGCTGTTTTTT	-	TRBV13	TRBJ2-2	TRBD1
CASSYRGGTGELFF	TGTGCCAGCAGTTACAGGGGTGGCACCGGGGAGCTGTTTTTT	-	TRBV6-5	TRBJ2-2	-
CASSLTGGANVLTF	TGTGCCAGCAGCTTAACGGGCGGGGCCAACGTCCTGACTTTC	-	TRBV7-3	TRBJ2-6	-
CATSDKGTFETQYF	TGTGCCACCTCGGACAAGGGGACTTTCGAGACCCAGTACTTC	-	TRBV27	TRBJ2-5	-
CASSLALKPGTGYGYTF	TGTGCCAGCAGCCTCGCGCTTAAACCCGGGACAGGTTATGGCTACACCTTC	-	TRBV9	TRBJ1-2	TRBD1
CASSGSPGQAGYEQYF	TGTGCCAGCAGTGGCTCTCCGGGACAGGCGGGCTACGAGCAGTACTTC	-	TRBV27	TRBJ2-7	TRBD1
CASSQDRGDRKTTNEKLFF	TGCGCCAGCAGCCAAGATAGGGGGGACAGGAAAACAACTAATGAAAAACTGTTTTTT	-	TRBV4-3	TRBJ1-4	TRBD1
CASKAGALAGAPGELFF	TGTGCCAGCAAAGCAGGGGCGCTAGCGGGAGCCCCCGGGGAGCTGTTTTTT	-	TRBV25-1	TRBJ2-2	TRBD2
CASSDHPSTGQPNTGELFF	TGTGCCAGCAGTGACCACCCTTCAACAGGGCAACCGAACACCGGGGAGCTGTTTTTT	-	TRBV6-4	TRBJ2-2	-
CASSPRGRTDTQYF	TGTGCCAGCAGCCCGAGGGGGCGGACAGATACGCAGTATTTT	-	TRBV14	TRBJ2-3	TRBD1
CASSPAGGLEKLFF	TGTGCCAGCTCACCGGCAGGGGGGCTTGAAAAACTGTTTTTT	-	TRBV18	TRBJ1-4	TRBD1
CASSVGGEEETQYF	TGTGCCAGCAGCGTAGGGGGGGAAGAAGAGACCCAGTACTTC	-	TRBV9	TRBJ2-5	-
CASTPRPGQNNEQFF	TGTGCCAGCACCCCCAGGCCGGGACAGAACAATGAGCAGTTCTTC	once	TRBV28	TRBJ2-1	TRBD1
CASSYSLRSPGYEQYF	TGTGCCAGCAGTTACTCGCTGAGGAGTCCCGGGTACGAGCAGTACTTC	-	TRBV6-5	TRBJ2-7	-
CASSDYPIAHGCINYGYTF	TGTGCCAGCAGTGATTATCCTATCGCCCATGGTTGCATTAACTATGGCTACACCTTC	-	TRBV6-1	TRBJ1-2	-
CSVGASGSNETQYF	TGCAGCGTGGGGGCCAGCGGGAGTAATGAGACCCAGTACTTC	-	TRBV29-1	TRBJ2-5	TRBD2
CASSYPGTSYEQYF	TGTGCCAGCAGTTACCCCGGGACTAGCTACGAGCAGTACTTC	-	TRBV6-6	TRBJ2-7	TRBD2
CATSRLPGYEQYF	TGTGCCACCAGCAGACTACCAGGCTACGAGCAGTACTTC	once	TRBV15	TRBJ2-7	-
CASSVELAGNQETQYF	TGTGCCAGCAGCGTAGAACTAGCGGGGAACCAAGAGACCCAGTACTTC	-	TRBV9	TRBJ2-5	TRBD2
CASSQSVPAISYNEQFF	TGTGCCAGCAGCCAAAGTGTGCCCGCTATCTCCTACAATGAGCAGTTCTTC	once	TRBV14	TRBJ2-1	-